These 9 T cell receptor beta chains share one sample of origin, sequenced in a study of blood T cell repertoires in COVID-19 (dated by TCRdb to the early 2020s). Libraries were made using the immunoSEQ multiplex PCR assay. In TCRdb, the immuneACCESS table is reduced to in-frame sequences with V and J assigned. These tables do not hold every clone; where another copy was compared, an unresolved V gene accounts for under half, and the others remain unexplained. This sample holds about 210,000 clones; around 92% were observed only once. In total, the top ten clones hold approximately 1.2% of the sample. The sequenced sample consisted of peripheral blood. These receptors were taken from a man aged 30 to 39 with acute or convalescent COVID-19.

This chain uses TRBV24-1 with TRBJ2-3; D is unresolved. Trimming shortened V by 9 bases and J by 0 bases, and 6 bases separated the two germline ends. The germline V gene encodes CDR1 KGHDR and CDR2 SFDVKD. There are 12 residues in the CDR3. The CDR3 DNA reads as TGTGCCACCCAGACTAGCACAGATACGCAGTATTTT. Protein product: CATQTSTDTQYF.

The DNA of the CDR3 is TGCAGTGCTAGTGGTGGGGACAGGGGGCCGTTTGATCAGCCCCAGCATTTT. This codes for CSASGGDRGPFDQPQHF. J is TRBJ1-5 and V is TRBV20-1, with TRBD1 identical over 12 bases. This CDR3 has 17 residues. Germline V gives CDR1 DFQATT, CDR2 SNEGSKA (reference sequence). V gave up 3 bases and J gave up 5 bases; unmatched junction bases: 11.

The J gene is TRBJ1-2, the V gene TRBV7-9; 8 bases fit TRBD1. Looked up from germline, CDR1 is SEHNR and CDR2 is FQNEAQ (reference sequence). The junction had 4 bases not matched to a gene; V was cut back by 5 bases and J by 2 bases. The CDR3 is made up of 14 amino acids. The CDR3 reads CASSPGQGNYGYTF. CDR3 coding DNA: TGTGCCAGCAGCCCTGGACAGGGAAACTATGGCTACACCTTC.

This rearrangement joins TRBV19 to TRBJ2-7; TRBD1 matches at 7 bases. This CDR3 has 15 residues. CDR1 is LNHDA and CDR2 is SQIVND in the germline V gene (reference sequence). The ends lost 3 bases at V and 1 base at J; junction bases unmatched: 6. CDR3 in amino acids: CASSIAGGRSYEQYF. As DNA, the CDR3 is TGTGCCAGTAGTATCGCAGGGGGAAGGTCCTACGAGCAGTACTTC.

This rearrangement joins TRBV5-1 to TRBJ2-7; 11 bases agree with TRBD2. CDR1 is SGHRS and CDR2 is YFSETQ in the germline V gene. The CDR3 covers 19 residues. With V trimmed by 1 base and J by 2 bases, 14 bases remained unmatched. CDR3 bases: TGCGCCAGCAGCTTGTCGGCGAGAGGTACTAGCGGGAGCACCTACGAGCAGTACTTC. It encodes CASSLSARGTSGSTYEQYF. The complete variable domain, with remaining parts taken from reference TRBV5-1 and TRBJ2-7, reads KAGVTQTPRYLIKTRGQQVTLSCSPISGHRSVSWYQQTPGQGLQFLFEYFSETQRNKGNFPGRFSGRQFSNSRSEMNVSTLELGDSALYLCASSLSARGTSGSTYEQYFGPGTRLTVT.

The CDR3 nucleotides are TGCAGCTCCAGTCGCGGGACAGGGGGTGGCTACACCTTC. Protein sequence: CSSSRGTGGGYTF. V usage is TRBV29-1 and J usage is TRBJ1-2; 11 positions match TRBD1. Per the germline V gene, CDR1 is SQVTM and CDR2 is ANQGSEA. Germline trimming cut 8 bases from V and 7 bases from J; bases unmatched to any gene: 9. There are 13 residues in the CDR3.

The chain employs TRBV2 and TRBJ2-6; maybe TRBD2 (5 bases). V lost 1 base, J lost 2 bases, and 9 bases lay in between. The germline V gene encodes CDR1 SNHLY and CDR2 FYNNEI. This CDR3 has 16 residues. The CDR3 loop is CASSEGELPGANVLTF. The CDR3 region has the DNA TGTGCCAGCAGTGAAGGGGAGTTGCCTGGGGCCAACGTCCTGACTTTC.

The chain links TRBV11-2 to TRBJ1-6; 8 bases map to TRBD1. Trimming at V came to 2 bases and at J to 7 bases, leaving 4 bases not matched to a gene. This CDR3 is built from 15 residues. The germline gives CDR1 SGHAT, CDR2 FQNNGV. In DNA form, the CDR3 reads TGTGCCAGCAGCTTATCGGGGACAGGAAATTCACCCCTCCACTTT. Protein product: CASSLSGTGNSPLHF.

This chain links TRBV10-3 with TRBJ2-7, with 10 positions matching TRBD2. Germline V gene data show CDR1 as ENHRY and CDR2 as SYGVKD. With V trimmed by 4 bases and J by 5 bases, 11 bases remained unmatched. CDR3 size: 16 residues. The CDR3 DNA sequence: TGTGCCATCAGTGGTGACCTAGCTAGCGGGAGTGACGAGCAGTACTTC. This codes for CAISGDLASGSDEQYF.